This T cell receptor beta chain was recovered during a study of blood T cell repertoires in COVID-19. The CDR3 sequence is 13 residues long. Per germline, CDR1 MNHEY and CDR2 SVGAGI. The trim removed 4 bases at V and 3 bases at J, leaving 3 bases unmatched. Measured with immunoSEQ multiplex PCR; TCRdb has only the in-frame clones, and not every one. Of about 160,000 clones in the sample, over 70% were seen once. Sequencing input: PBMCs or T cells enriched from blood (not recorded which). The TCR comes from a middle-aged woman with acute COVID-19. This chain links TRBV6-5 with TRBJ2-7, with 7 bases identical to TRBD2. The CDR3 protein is CASSSREGYEQYF. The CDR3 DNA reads TGTGCCAGCAGTTCCAGGGAGGGCTACGAGCAGTACTTC.